This note documents a single T cell receptor beta chain sequence. This clonotype was picked up one time. Its specific antigen is unknown. A read error is likely, as this CDR3 ends without the conserved phenylalanine or tryptophan. The DNA is omitted, as the CDR3 cannot be located on it reliably, and the CDR3 follows TCRdb's listing. Ophthalmopathy patients were characterized by moderately to severely active disease, a Clinical Activity Score of at least 3, a NOSPECS grade of at least 4, and a disease duration under 3 months. Patients with other autoimmune diseases, uncontrolled infections, pregnancy or lactation were excluded. Diagnosis relied on clinical symptoms, serum thyroxine, TRAb, thyroid ultrasound and orbital computed tomography. Ficoll-Paque density gradient centrifugation was used to isolate PBMCs from about 9.4 ml of fresh peripheral blood. Total RNA was extracted with Trizol reagent and quality-checked on an Agilent 2100 Bioanalyzer.

11 amino acids form the CDR3, both terminal residues included. From a lookup of the germline V gene (reference sequence), CDR1 and CDR2 are DFQATT and SNEGSKA. For repertoire sequencing, TCR beta CDR3 regions were amplified from RNA transcripts. HTBI primers and the Qiagen OneStep RT-PCR kit were used in a first-round RT-PCR, which was followed by a second-round multiplex PCR, size selection and purification. Libraries were sequenced paired-end with 100 bp reads on an Illumina HiSeq2000. Per the original workflow: SOAPnuke was used to process the reads, throwing out any read that had adapters, had uncalled bases, had a mean Phred below 15, or lacked an exact constant-primer or identifier match. COPE v1.2.5 was used to merge high-quality paired reads. Each unique nucleotide sequence was defined as a clonotype, and clonotypes were aligned to IMGT TRB V, D and J references with MiTCR v1.1. The analysis was limited to V-J combinations with a frequency above 0.0001, which together covered over 98% of repertoires. A TCR clonal expansion and chaos score per V-J combination was defined as the ratio of F50 clonal expansion to chaos observed in the TCRdist matrix. Welch's t-statistics and random forest were used to reduce the features to roughly 14 V-J combinations, which were then used as input to a naive Bayes classifier. The Morisita-Horn index was used to measure how similar the thyroid and blood repertoires were. TCRdb trimmed public reads at Q25 via fastp, called clones via MiXCR and kept in-frame beta chains. Rows matching on CDR3 protein sequence are summarized as one entry with the most common DNA and genes. In this record, the V and J calls reflect TCRdb's handling and not the investigators' own analysis. Present in this sample are almost 750,000 distinct CDR3 sequences, roughly two fifths of which were seen just once. 40% to 45% of the sample belongs to the ten largest clones.

This sample is part of a study of Graves' ophthalmopathy and Graves' hyperthyroidism (dated by TCRdb to 2017 to 2018). About the investigation overall: Peripheral blood was collected at initial diagnosis, prior to any treatment. In total, approximately 140 blood samples were TCR-sequenced: 40 to 45 ophthalmopathy, some 75 hyperthyroidism and roughly 17 hyperthyroidism-to-ophthalmopathy patients. After sampling, hyperthyroidism patients received methimazole starting at 30 mg daily, and ophthalmopathy patients received high-dose intravenous methylprednisolone. To tell Graves' ophthalmopathy apart from Graves' hyperthyroidism, and to predict which patients would progress to ophthalmopathy, the study relied on TCR beta repertoire signatures. For independent validation, a separate cohort was made up of approximately 19 hyperthyroidism patients plus 17 patients who later progressed from hyperthyroidism to ophthalmopathy. In five or six hyperthyroidism patients, T-cell repertoires of thyroid tissue and blood were compared. To explore V-J signatures distinguishing ophthalmopathy from hyperthyroidism, a discovery set of 100 or so patients (about 44 ophthalmopathy, some 55 stable hyperthyroidism) was enrolled.

Here is what the overall study found, with its caveats: In validation, the model predicted ophthalmopathy progression with about 71% sensitivity and roughly 72% specificity; fewer than 15 predicted patients were CT-confirmed with GO in a median of about 6.2 months. Most expanded thyroid clonotypes with frequency above 0.001 were also detected in blood, suggesting blood repertoires may reflect the thyroid immune response. Sample size was not predetermined statistically, and investigators were not blinded to group allocation. Ophthalmopathy was separated from stable hyperthyroidism by the 13-signature model with around 88% sensitivity and about 81% specificity in cross-validation and with 80%/75% in the test set.

The sample taken for sequencing was peripheral blood. This sequence originates from an adult man with Graves' ophthalmopathy. Rearrangement joined TRBV20-1 to TRBJ1-3. The CDR3 protein: CSASQTAGSVL.